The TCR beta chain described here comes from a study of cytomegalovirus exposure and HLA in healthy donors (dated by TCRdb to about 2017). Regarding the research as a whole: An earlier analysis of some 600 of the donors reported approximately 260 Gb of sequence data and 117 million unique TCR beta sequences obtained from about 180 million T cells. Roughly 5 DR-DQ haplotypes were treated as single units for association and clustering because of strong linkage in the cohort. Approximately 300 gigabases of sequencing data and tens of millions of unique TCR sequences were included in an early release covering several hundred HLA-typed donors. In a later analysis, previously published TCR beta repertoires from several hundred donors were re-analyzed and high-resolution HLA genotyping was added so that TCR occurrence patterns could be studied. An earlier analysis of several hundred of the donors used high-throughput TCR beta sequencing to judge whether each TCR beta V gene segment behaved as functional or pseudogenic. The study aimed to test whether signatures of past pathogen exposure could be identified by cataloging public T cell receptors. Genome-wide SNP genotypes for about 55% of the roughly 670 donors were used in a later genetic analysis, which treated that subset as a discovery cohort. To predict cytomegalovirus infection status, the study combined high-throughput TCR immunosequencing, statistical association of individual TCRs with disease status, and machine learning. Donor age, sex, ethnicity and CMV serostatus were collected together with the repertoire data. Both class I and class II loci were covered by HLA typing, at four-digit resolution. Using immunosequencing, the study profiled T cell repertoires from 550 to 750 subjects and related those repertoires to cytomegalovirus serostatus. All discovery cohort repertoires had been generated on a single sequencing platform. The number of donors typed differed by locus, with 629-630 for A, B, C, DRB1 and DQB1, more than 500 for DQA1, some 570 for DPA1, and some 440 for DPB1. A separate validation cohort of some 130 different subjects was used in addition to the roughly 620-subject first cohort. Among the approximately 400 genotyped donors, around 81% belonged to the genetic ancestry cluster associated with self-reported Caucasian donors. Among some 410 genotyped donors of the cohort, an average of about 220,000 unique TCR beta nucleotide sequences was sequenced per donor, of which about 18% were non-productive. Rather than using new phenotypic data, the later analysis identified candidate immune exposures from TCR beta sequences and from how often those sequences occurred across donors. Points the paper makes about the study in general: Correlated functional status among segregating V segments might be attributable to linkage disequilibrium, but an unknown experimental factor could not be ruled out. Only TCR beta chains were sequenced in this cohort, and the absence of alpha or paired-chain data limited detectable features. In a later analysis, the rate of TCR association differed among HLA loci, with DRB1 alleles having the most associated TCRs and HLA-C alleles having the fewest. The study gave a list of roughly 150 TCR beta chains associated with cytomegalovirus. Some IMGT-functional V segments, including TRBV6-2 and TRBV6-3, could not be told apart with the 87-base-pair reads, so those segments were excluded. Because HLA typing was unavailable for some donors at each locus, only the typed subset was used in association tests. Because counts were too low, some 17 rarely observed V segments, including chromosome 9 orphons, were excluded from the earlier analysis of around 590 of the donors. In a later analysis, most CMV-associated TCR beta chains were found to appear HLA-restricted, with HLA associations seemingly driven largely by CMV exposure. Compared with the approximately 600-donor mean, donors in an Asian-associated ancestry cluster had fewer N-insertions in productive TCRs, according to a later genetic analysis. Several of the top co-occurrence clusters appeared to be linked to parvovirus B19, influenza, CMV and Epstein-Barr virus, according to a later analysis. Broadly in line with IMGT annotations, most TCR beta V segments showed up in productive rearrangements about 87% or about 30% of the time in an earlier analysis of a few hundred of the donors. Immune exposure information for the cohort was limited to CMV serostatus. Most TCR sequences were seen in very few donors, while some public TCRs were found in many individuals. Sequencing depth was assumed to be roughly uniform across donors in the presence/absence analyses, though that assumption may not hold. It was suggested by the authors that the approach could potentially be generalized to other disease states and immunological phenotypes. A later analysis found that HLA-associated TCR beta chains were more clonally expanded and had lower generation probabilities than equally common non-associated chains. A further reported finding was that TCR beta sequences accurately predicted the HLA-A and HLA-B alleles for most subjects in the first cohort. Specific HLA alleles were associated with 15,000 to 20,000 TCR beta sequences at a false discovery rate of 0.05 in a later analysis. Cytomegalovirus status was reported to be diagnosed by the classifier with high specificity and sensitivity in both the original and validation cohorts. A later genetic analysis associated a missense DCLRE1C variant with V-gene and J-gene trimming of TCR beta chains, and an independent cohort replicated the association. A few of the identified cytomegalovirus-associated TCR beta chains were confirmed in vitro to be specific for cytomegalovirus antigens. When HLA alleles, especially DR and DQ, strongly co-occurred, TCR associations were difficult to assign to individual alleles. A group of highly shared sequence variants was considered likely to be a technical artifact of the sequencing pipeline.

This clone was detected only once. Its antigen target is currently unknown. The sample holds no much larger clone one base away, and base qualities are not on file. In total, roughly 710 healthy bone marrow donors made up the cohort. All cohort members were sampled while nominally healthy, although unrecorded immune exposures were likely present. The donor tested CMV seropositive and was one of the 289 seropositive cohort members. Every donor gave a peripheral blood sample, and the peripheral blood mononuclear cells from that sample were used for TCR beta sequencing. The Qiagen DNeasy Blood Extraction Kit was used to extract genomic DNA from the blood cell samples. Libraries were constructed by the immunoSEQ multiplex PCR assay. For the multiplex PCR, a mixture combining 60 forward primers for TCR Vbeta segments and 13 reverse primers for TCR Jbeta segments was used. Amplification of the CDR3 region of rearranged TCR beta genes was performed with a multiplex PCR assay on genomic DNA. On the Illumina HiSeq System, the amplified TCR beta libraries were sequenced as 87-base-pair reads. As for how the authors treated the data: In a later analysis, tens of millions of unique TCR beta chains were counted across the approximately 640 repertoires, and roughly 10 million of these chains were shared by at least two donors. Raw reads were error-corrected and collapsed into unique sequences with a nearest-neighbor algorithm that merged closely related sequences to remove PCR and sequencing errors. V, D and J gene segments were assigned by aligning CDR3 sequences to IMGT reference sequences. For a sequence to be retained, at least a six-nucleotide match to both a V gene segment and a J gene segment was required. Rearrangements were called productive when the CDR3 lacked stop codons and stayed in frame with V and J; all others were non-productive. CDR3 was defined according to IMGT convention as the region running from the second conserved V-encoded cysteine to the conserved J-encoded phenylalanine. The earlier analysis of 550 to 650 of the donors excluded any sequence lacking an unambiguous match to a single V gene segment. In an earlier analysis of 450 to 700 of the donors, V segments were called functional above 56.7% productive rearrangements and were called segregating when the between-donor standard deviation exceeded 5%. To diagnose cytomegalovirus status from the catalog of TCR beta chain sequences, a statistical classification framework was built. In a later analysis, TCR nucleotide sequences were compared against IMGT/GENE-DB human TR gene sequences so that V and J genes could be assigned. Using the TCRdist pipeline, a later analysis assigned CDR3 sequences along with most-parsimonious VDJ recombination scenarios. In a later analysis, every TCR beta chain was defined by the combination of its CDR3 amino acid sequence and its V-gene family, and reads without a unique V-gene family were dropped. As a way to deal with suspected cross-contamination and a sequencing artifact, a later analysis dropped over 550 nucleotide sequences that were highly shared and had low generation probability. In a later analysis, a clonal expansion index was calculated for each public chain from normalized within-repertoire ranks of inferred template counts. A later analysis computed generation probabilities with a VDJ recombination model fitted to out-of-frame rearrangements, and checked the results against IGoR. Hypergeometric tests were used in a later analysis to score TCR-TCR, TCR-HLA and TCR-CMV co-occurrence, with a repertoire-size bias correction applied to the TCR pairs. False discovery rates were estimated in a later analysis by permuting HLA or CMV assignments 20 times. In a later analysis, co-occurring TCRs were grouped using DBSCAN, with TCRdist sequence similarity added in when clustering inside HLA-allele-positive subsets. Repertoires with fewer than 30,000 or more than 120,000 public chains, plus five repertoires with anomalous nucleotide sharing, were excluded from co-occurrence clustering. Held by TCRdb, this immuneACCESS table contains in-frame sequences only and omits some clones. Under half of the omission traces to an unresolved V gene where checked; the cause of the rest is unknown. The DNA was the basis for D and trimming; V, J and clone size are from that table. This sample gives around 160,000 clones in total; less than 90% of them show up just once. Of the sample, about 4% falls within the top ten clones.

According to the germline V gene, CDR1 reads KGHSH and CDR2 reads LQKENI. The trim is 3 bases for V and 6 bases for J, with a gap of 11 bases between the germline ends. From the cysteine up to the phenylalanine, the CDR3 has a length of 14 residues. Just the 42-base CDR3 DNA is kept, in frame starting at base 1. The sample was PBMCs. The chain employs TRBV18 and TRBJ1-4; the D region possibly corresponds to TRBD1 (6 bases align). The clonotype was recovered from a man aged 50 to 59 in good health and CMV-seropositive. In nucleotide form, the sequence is TGTGCCAGCTCACCGGCACAGGGTTATGAAAAACTGTTTTTT. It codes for CASSPAQGYEKLFF. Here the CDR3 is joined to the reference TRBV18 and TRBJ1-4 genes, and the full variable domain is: NAGVMQNPRHLVRRRGQEARLRCSPMKGHSHVYWYRQLPEEGLKFMVYLQKENIIDESGMPKERFSAEFPKEGPSILRIQQVVRGDSAAYFCASSPAQGYEKLFFGSGTQLSVL.